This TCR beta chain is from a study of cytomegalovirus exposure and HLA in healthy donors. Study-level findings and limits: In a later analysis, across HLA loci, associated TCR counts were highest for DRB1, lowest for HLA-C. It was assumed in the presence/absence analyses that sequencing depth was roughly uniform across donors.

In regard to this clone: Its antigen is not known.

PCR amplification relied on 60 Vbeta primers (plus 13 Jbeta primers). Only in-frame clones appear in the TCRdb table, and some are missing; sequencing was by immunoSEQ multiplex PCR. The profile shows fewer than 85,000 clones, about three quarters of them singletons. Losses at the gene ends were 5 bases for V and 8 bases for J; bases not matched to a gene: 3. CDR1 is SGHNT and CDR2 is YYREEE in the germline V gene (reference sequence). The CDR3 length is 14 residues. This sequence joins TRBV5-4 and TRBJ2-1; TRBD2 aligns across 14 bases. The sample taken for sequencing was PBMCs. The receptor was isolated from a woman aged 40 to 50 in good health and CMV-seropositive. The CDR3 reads CASSLTSGRDEQFF. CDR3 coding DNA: TGTGCCAGCAGTCTGACTAGCGGGAGGGATGAGCAGTTCTTC.